These 20 T cell receptor beta chains originate from one sample sequenced in a study of blood T cells in healthy people across ages. Next came a second PCR, run for about 6 to 12 cycles, which used a sample-barcoded 5' primer along with a J-beta primer mix. TCRdb analysed the 5' RACE reads with MiXCR anew, one entry per CDR3 protein. The sample has about 1.8 million distinct CDR3 sequences, around half seen once. Sequences were obtained from blood. Receptor source: a middle-aged woman in good health.

V usage is TRBV20-1 and J usage is TRBJ2-2; maybe TRBD2 (6 bases). Looked up from germline, CDR1 is DFQATT and CDR2 is SNEGSKA (reference sequence). The CDR3 is 14 residues long. The V and J ends lost 7 bases and 5 bases respectively, with 17 bases between them. This CDR3 is CSGTRAGLTGELFF. The DNA for the CDR3 is TGCAGTGGTACCCGAGCGGGTCTAACCGGGGAGCTGTTTTTT.

There are a few counts of this clonotype. V and J are TRBV7-2 and TRBJ1-2; 9 positions match TRBD1. Trimming at V came to 5 bases and at J to 2 bases, leaving 12 bases not matched to a gene. The CDR3 spans 17 residues. Germline V lookup: CDR1 SGHTA, CDR2 FQGNSA. The chain's CDR3 is CASSPFRDRERNYGYTF. CDR3 nucleotide sequence: TGTGCCAGCAGCCCCTTCCGGGACAGGGAAAGGAACTATGGCTACACCTTC.

The V call is TRBV7-8, the J call TRBJ2-4; D gene ambiguous. The last part of the DNA fits TRBJ2-5 better; the J call may be wrong. This CDR3 is built from 15 residues. Germline loops: CDR1 SGHVS, CDR2 FQNEAQ. The CDR3 here is CASSLVLQSRETQYF. CDR3 nucleotide sequence: TGTGCCAGCAGCTTAGTTCTGCAGTCCAGGGAGACCCAGTACTTC.

V and J are TRBV9 and TRBJ1-2, with no clear D. The V gene lost 1 base and the J gene lost 3 bases, with 7 bases spanning the gap. CDR3 length equals 13 residues. CDR1 is SGDLS and CDR2 is YYNGEE in the germline V gene. The CDR3 coding sequence is TGTGCCAGCAGCGTACAGGTTGACTATGGCTACACCTTC. As protein: CASSVQVDYGYTF.

In its sample, this clonotype was seen a few times. The gene calls are TRBV7-9 and TRBJ2-3, with TRBD2 as a possible D gene (6 bases). This CDR3 region has 16 residues. Trimming took off 5 bases at V and 5 bases at J, with 20 bases between the two ends. From germline, CDR1 is SEHNR and CDR2 FQNEAQ (reference sequence). CDR3 region: CASSPSASEILDTQYF. In DNA, the CDR3 is TGTGCCAGCAGCCCTTCGGCTAGCGAGATTTTAGATACGCAGTATTTT. Full variable domain (missing parts from reference TRBV7-9 and TRBJ2-3): DTGVSQNPRHKITKRGQNVTFRCDPISEHNRLYWYRQTLGQGPEFLTYFQNEAQLEKSRLLSDRFSAERPKGSFSTLEIQRTEQGDSAMYLCASSPSASEILDTQYFGPGTRLTVL.

V is TRBV29-1 and J is TRBJ2-5, with 10 bases matching TRBD2. Germline trimming cut 6 bases from V and 1 base from J; bases unmatched to any gene: 2. Germline loops: CDR1 SQVTM, CDR2 ANQGSEA. This CDR3 is 13 amino acids long. The CDR3 DNA is TGCAGCGTCCGGACTAGCGGCCAAGAGACCCAGTACTTC. It translates to CSVRTSGQETQYF.

This clonotype was counted only a few times. V and J are TRBV6-5 and TRBJ2-5; perhaps TRBD1 as D (6 bases). CDR1 is MNHEY and CDR2 is SVGAGI in the germline V gene. The CDR3 length is 15 residues. Trimming shortened V by 0 bases and J by 1 base, and 9 bases separated the two germline ends. The CDR3 sequence: CASSYSRTVQETQYF. Here the CDR3 DNA reads TGTGCCAGCAGTTACTCCCGGACAGTCCAAGAGACCCAGTACTTC.

This clonotype was found a few times. V and J are TRBV7-2 and TRBJ1-2, with D unclear. V lost 5 bases, J lost 4 bases, and 8 bases lay in between. Germline V lookup: CDR1 SGHTA, CDR2 FQGNSA. The CDR3 extends over 12 amino acids. The CDR3 DNA reads TGTGCCAGCAGCCTTCAACCCTATGGCTACACCTTC. It specifies CASSLQPYGYTF.

In its sample, this clonotype was seen once. This chain connects TRBV10-3 to TRBJ2-7; 9 nucleotides agree with TRBD1. Trimming removed 5 bases from V and 7 bases from J; junction bases left unmatched: 12. The CDR3 covers 15 residues. Per the germline V gene, CDR1 is ENHRY and CDR2 is SYGVKD. The CDR3 reads CAISTGTGNYNEQYF. The DNA for the CDR3 is TGTGCCATCAGTACCGGGACAGGGAACTACAATGAGCAGTACTTC.

The chain recombines TRBV5-1 with TRBJ2-7, with no clear D. CDR3 length equals 15 residues. The V gene lost 3 bases and the J gene lost 2 bases, with 15 bases spanning the gap. Germline assignment: CDR1 SGHRS and CDR2 YFSETQ. The DNA of the CDR3 is TGCGCCAGCAGCTCCTCGACACTGAGCACCTACGAGCAGTACTTC. Residues: CASSSSTLSTYEQYF. The full variable domain, its missing parts supplied by reference TRBV5-1 and TRBJ2-7, is KAGVTQTPRYLIKTRGQQVTLSCSPISGHRSVSWYQQTPGQGLQFLFEYFSETQRNKGNFPGRFSGRQFSNSRSEMNVSTLELGDSALYLCASSSSTLSTYEQYFGPGTRLTVT.

This clonotype was observed a handful of times. V usage is TRBV4-3 and J usage is TRBJ1-2; TRBD1 is a possible D gene (6 bases). There are 13 residues in the CDR3. The V end was cut by 2 bases, the J end by 6 bases, with 10 bases between. CDR1 and CDR2 from the germline V gene are LGHNA and YSLEER. The CDR3: CASSQQEGDGYTF. The CDR3 DNA reads TGCGCCAGCAGCCAACAGGAGGGGGATGGCTACACCTTC.

The chain is built from TRBV7-2 and TRBJ1-5, with a tentative D call TRBD1 (5 bases). The V end was cut by 5 bases, the J end by 7 bases, with 18 bases between. The CDR3 covers 15 residues. In germline, CDR1 is SGHTA, CDR2 FQGNSA. The CDR3 reads CASSRGGAQGQPQHF. The DNA of the CDR3 is TGTGCCAGCAGCCGTGGAGGGGCGCAAGGGCAGCCCCAGCATTTT.

The chain uses TRBV7-2 and TRBJ2-6; 11 bases line up with TRBD2. The trim removed 4 bases at V and 1 base at J, leaving 12 bases unmatched. This CDR3 has 20 amino acids. CDR1 is SGHTA and CDR2 is FQGNSA in the germline V gene. The CDR3 DNA reads as TGTGCCAGCAGCTACGCGGGTAGCGGGGGGGTAAGATCTGGGGCCAACGTCCTGACTTTC. This sequence encodes CASSYAGSGGVRSGANVLTF.

About this clonotype: At one boundary the junction diverges from the germline segment, which might be a read error. The chain couples TRBV28 to TRBJ2-4; D not certain. The CDR3 sequence is 16 residues long. Per the germline V gene, CDR1 is MDHEN and CDR2 is SYDVKM. In DNA form, the CDR3 reads TGTGTCAGCAGTCATAAGAGTGCCCTAGCCAAAAACATTCAGTACTTC. It codes for CVSSHKSALAKNIQYF.

The V call is TRBV7-3, the J call TRBJ1-5, with a possible D match to TRBD1 (6 bases). Germline assignment: CDR1 SGHTA and CDR2 FQGTGA. Trimming cost V 1 base and J 1 base, with 17 bases left between them. The CDR3 is 18 amino acids. Written as DNA, the CDR3 is TGTGCCAGCAGCTTAAACGGGTCGGGGGGCTTAAGCAATCAGCCCCAGCATTTT. Residues: CASSLNGSGGLSNQPQHF.

J is TRBJ2-4 and V is TRBV20-1; TRBD1 aligns across 7 bases. The end of the DNA fits TRBJ2-7 better, so the J call may be wrong. This CDR3 contains 13 residues. The germline V gene has CDR1 DFQATT and CDR2 SNEGSKA (reference sequence). Here the CDR3 reads CSAREQGSYEQYF. CDR3 nucleotides: TGCAGTGCTAGAGAACAGGGGTCCTACGAGCAGTACTTC.

This clonotype was detected only a few times. The chain joins TRBV11-2 to TRBJ2-7; the D gene is possibly TRBD1 (5 bases). CDR1 is SGHAT, CDR2 FQNNGV, per germline. The ends were cut back, 3 bases at V and 8 bases at J, with 23 bases in the middle. This CDR3 has 16 residues. As DNA, the CDR3 is TGTGCCAGCAGCTTGTGGGGCGGCAATAGTCCTACCCAGCAGTACTTC. It specifies CASSLWGGNSPTQQYF.

The V gene is TRBV7-6, the J gene TRBJ2-5; D is unclear. V lost 8 bases and J lost 0, with 10 bases in between. CDR1 and CDR2 (germline): SGHVS, FNYEAQ. This CDR3 has 13 residues. CDR3 protein: CASCWTDQETQYF. CDR3 nucleotide sequence: TGTGCCAGCTGCTGGACCGACCAAGAGACCCAGTACTTC. Together with reference TRBV7-6 and TRBJ2-5, the CDR3 gives the full variable domain: GAGVSQSPRYKVTKRGQDVALRCDPISGHVSLYWYRQALGQGPEFLTYFNYEAQQDKSGLPNDRFSAERPEGSISTLTIQRTEQRDSAMYRCASCWTDQETQYFGPGTRLLVL.

This clonotype was detected only a few times. The chain carries TRBV27 and TRBJ1-2, with a weak D call TRBD1 (5 bases). This CDR3 region has 16 residues. V was trimmed by 4 bases and J by 6 bases, leaving 21 bases between them. The V gene's germline CDR1 is MNHEY and CDR2 SMNVEV (reference sequence). This CDR3 is CASSYSGTAYFDGYTF. The CDR3 DNA follows: TGTGCCAGCAGTTATTCTGGGACTGCCTATTTCGATGGCTACACCTTC.

This clonotype was seen only a few times. V and J are TRBV6-6 and TRBJ2-7; the match to TRBD1 covers 9 bases. The CDR3 extends over 16 amino acids. V was pared by 0 bases and J by 2 bases, with 5 bases of the junction left unmatched. The germline CDR1 and CDR2 sequences are MNHNY and SVGAGI (reference sequence). CDR3 in amino acids: CASSYSPGTGTYEQYF. The CDR3 DNA is TGTGCCAGCAGTTACTCCCCCGGGACAGGGACCTACGAGCAGTACTTC.